This T cell receptor beta chain was sequenced during a study of T cell responses to AZD1222 COVID-19 vaccine. Study observations and caveats: Only five to seven AZD1222 recipients tested seropositive at baseline. Spike as a whole was targeted by vaccine-associated CD4 TCRs, dominant at 160-218 and 743-854. Mostly white British, mostly female donors; authors suggested clonal diversity may be underestimated. An increase in Spike-specific TCR breadth and depth was observed after two AZD1222 doses.

On this clone: Antigen: not known.

Assay: immunoSEQ multiplex PCR; the TCRdb copy retains only in-frame clones and omits some. Its table lists more than 110,000 clones. Per germline, CDR1 MDHEN and CDR2 SYDVKM. The CDR3 sequence is 15 residues long. Trimming shortened V by 2 bases and J by 7 bases, and 14 bases separated the two germline ends. The TCR originated in an adult in good health. The specimen sequenced was peripheral blood. J is TRBJ1-4 and V is TRBV28, with unresolved D. The DNA for the CDR3 is TGTGCCAGCAGTTTAGACCACTTGCGGGGTGAAAAACTGTTTTTT. This encodes CASSLDHLRGEKLFF.